These 3 T cell receptor beta chains were all obtained from the same sample, sequenced in a study of Ad26.COV2.S vaccination and SARS-CoV-2 variants. Stated treatment: around 19 received Ad26.COV2.S at low or high dose, single or two shots; several received placebo; per-sample allocation not given. Samples came from day 63 after the first vaccine or placebo injection. Clones were read by immunoSEQ multiplex PCR, and TCRdb kept only the in-frame ones, dropping some. The sample has a few hundred thousand clones, roughly 84% seen once. Sequencing was performed on peripheral blood, taken in a trial of Ad26.COV2.S vaccine versus placebo. The receptors were gathered from a person aged 18-60 years who received the Ad26.COV2.S COVID-19 vaccine or a placebo.

Here the CDR3 reads CASSFLLASGYNEQFF. The CDR3 nucleotides are TGTGCCAGCAGCTTTCTGTTGGCTAGCGGTTACAATGAGCAGTTCTTC. This rearrangement joins TRBV7-3 to TRBJ2-1, with TRBD2 matching 7 bases. CDR3 length: 16 amino acids. Germline CDR1 is SGHTA and CDR2 is FQGTGA. V gave up 3 bases and J gave up 4 bases; unmatched junction bases: 9.

V and J are TRBV27 and TRBJ2-7, with a tentative D call TRBD2 (5 bases). The CDR3 loop spans 16 amino acids. Trimming left V 0 bases short and J 2 bases short, with 14 bases between. Germline V gene lookup returns CDR1 MNHEY and CDR2 SMNVEV (reference sequence). The CDR3, as DNA: TGTGCCAGCAGTTTATCGGGAGTTACCAAACCCTACGAGCAGTACTTC. Translation: CASSLSGVTKPYEQYF.

The chain uses TRBV7-9 and TRBJ2-3, with 7 positions matching TRBD2. Germline CDR1 is SEHNR and CDR2 is FQNEAQ (reference sequence). The CDR3 sequence is 15 residues long. V shed 4 bases, J shed 1 base, and the junction held 5 bases outside the gene matches. The DNA of the CDR3 is TGTGCCAGCAGCTCCGTGGCGGGGGGCACAGATACGCAGTATTTT. This gives the protein CASSSVAGGTDTQYF.